This T cell receptor beta chain came from a study of beta chain features in type 1 diabetes. Background on the study: Sorted cells, about 98,000,000 in number, were examined across all samples. Study findings and constraints: A moderate, significant TCRB CDR3 shortening appeared in type 1 diabetes across four CD4+ subsets.

There are 15 residues in the CDR3. CDR1 and CDR2 from the germline V gene are MNHNY and SVGAGI (reference sequence). Trimming took 6 bases from V and 2 from J; bases not matched to a gene: 3. Notes on this clone: As yet, its antigen is unknown.

Every isolated RNA sample was fully reverse transcribed, so sequencing captured expressed TCRB transcripts. The protocol was immunoSEQ multiplex PCR, while the TCRdb copy is restricted to in-frame clones and leaves out a portion. The sample carries around 250,000 clones, around an eighth recorded once. The sequenced sample was naive CD4+ T cells from blood. The chain combines TRBV6-6 with TRBJ2-5, with TRBD2 matching 13 bases. The TCR comes from a woman in her 40s in good health. This chain's CDR3 is CASREGLAGQETQYF. CDR3 DNA sequence: TGTGCCAGCAGGGAGGGACTAGCGGGGCAAGAGACCCAGTACTTC.